The entry that follows covers one T cell receptor (beta chain) sequence. Its antigen remains unknown. The germline V gene encodes CDR1 MNHEY and CDR2 SVGAGI. V lost 5 bases to trimming and J lost 7 bases; unmatched junction nucleotides: 8. CDR3 length: 14 amino acids. This sample stems from a study of cytomegalovirus exposure and HLA in healthy donors. Study conclusions and caveats: A later analysis found common viral pathogens apparently linked to several of the most significant clusters.

60 Vbeta and 13 Jbeta primers were used in PCR. Generated by immunoSEQ multiplex PCR, the TCRdb table keeps only in-frame clones and is missing some. This table holds roughly 200,000 clones, approximately 80% found once. The chain uses TRBV6-5 and TRBJ2-1, with 7 bases fitting TRBD2. The source of this sequence is a man aged 50-60 years in good health and CMV-seronegative. The specimen sequenced was PBMCs. The CDR3 region has the DNA TGTGCCAGCAGTCAGTGGCGGGAGATTAATGAGCAGTTCTTC. This gives the protein CASSQWREINEQFF.